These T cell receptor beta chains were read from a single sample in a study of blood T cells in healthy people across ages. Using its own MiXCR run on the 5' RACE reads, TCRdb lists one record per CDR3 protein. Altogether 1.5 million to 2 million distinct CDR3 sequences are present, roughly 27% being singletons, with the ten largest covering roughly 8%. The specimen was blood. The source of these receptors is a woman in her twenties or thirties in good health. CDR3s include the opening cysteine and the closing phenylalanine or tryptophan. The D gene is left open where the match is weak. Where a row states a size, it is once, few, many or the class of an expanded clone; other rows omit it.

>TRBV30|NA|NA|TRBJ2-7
CAIATYYEQYF
TGTGCCATAGCGACATACTACGAGCAGTACTTC
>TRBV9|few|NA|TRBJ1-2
CASRVGPGVYGYTF
TGTGCCAGCAGGGTTGGTCCAGGGGTATATGGCTACACCTTC
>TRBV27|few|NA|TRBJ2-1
CASSFGSRGNNEQFF
TGTGCCAGCAGTTTCGGTAGCCGGGGAAACAATGAGCAGTTCTTC
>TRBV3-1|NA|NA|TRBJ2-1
CASSQDPSEQFF
TGTGCCAGCAGCCAAGATCCCAGTGAGCAGTTCTTC
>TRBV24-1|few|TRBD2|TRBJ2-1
CATSSGRANSYNEQFF
TGTGCCACCAGTAGCGGGAGGGCCAACTCCTACAATGAGCAGTTCTTC
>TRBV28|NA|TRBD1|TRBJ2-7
CASSPTGARSYEQYF
TGTGCCAGCAGTCCCACAGGGGCTCGCTCCTACGAGCAGTACTTC
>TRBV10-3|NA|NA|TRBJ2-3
CAIGATRQGTQYF
TGTGCCATCGGGGCGACTAGACAAGGTACGCAGTATTTT
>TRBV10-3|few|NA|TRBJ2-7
CAISESMGEQYF
TGTGCCATCAGTGAGTCAATGGGCGAGCAGTACTTC
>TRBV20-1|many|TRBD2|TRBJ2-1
CSASLAGGSYNEQFF
TGCAGTGCTTCTCTCGCGGGAGGGTCCTACAATGAGCAGTTCTTC
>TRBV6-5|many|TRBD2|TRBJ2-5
CASSYGQGGLLGEETQYF
TGTGCCAGCAGTTACGGTCAGGGAGGGCTACTGGGAGAAGAGACCCAGTACTTC
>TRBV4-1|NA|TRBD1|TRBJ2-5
CAGSRGTGGTNEQYF
TGCGCCGGCAGCCGGGGGACAGGGGGAACGAATGAGCAGTACTTC
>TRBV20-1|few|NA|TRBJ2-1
CSAPFRAQGNEQFF
TGCAGTGCCCCCTTTCGCGCCCAGGGCAATGAGCAGTTCTTC
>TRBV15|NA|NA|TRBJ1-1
CATSREYSLGAEAFF
TGTGCCACCAGCAGAGAGTATTCCCTGGGCGCTGAAGCTTTCTTT
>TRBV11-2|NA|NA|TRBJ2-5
CASSLSVLAEETQYF
TGTGCCAGCAGCTTATCCGTGTTGGCAGAAGAGACCCAGTACTTC
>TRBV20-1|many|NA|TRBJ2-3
CSATPPSIGTDTQYF
TGCAGTGCTACTCCGCCTAGCATCGGCACAGATACGCAGTATTTT
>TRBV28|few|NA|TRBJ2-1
CASSLSKGSSYNEQFF
TGTGCCAGCAGTTTATCGAAGGGGAGCTCCTACAATGAGCAGTTCTTC
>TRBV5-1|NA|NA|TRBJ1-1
CASSSLEGRMTEAFF
TGCGCCAGCAGCTCCCTCGAGGGGCGGATGACTGAAGCTTTCTTT
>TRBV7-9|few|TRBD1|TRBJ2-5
CASGQEKETQYF
TGTGCCAGTGGACAGGAGAAAGAGACCCAGTACTTC
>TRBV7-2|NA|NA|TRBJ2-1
CVSSLGAARYNEQFF
TGTGTCAGCAGCTTAGGAGCGGCCCGATACAATGAGCAGTTCTTC
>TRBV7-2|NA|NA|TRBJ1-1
CASSPVRGANTEAFF
TGTGCCAGCAGCCCTGTAAGGGGTGCGAACACTGAAGCTTTCTTT
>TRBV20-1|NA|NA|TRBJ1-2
CSATAGGWGEGYTF
TGCAGTGCTACCGCTGGGGGCTGGGGTGAAGGCTACACCTTC
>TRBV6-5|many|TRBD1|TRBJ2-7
CASSLQGPAYEQYF
TGTGCCAGCAGCTTACAGGGGCCAGCCTACGAGCAGTACTTC
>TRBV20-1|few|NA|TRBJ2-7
CSTSITEQYF
TGCAGTACTAGTATTACTGAGCAGTACTTC
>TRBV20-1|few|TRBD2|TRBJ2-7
CSANQPSGAPYEQYF
TGCAGTGCTAACCAACCTAGCGGGGCCCCCTACGAGCAGTACTTC
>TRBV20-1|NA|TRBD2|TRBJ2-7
CSAGGTSGRGGSYEQYF
TGCAGTGCCGGGGGTACTAGCGGGAGGGGCGGATCCTACGAGCAGTACTTC
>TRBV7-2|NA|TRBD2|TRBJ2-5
CASSHGTSGRSYNEQYF
TGTGCCAGCAGTCACGGGACTAGCGGGAGATCCTACAATGAGCAGTACTTC
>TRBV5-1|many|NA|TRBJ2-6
CASSLEQGGLSGANVLTF
TGCGCCAGCAGCTTGGAACAGGGAGGGCTTTCTGGGGCCAACGTCCTGACTTTC
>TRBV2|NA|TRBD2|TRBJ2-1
CASRRGLAGQKDNEQFF
TGTGCCAGCAGGCGAGGACTAGCGGGCCAGAAGGACAATGAGCAGTTCTTC
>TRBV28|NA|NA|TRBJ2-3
CASTLSRGAQYF
TGTGCCAGCACCTTGAGTAGAGGGGCGCAGTATTTT
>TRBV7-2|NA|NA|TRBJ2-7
CASSRTAARVSYEQYF
TGTGCCAGCAGCAGGACGGCAGCGAGAGTCTCCTACGAGCAGTACTTC
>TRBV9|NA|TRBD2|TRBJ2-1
CASSTRLAGGPMDGEQFF
TGTGCCAGCAGCACCAGACTAGCGGGAGGGCCAATGGACGGGGAGCAGTTCTTC
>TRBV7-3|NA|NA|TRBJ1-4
CASSINTWFNEKLFF
TGTGCCAGCAGCATCAACACTTGGTTTAATGAAAAACTGTTTTTT
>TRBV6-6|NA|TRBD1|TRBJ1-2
CASRPGTAGYTF
TGTGCCAGCAGGCCCGGGACAGCAGGCTACACCTTC
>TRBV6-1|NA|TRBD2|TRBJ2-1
CASSPQGGGSPRSYNEQFF
TGTGCCAGCAGTCCCCAAGGAGGCGGGAGTCCGCGGTCGTACAATGAGCAGTTCTTC
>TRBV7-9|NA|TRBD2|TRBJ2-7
CASSLEASGLSYEQYF
TGTGCCAGCAGCTTAGAGGCTAGCGGGTTATCCTACGAGCAGTACTTC
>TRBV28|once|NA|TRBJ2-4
CATSDKLIAKNIQYF
TGTGCCACCTCGGACAAACTCATAGCCAAAAACATTCAGTACTTC
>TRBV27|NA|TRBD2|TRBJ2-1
CASSLILAGGWEQFF
TGTGCCAGCAGTTTAATTCTAGCGGGGGGATGGGAGCAGTTCTTC
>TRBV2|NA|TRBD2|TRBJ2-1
CASHSGRGGYNEQFF
TGTGCCAGCCATAGCGGGAGGGGTGGGTACAATGAGCAGTTCTTC
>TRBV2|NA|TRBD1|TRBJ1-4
CASRDNRGRATNEKLFF
TGTGCCAGCAGAGATAACAGGGGACGTGCAACTAATGAAAAACTGTTTTTT
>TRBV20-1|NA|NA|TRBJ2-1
CSARGGVGGSSYNEQFF
TGCAGTGCTAGAGGAGGAGTGGGCGGTAGCTCCTACAATGAGCAGTTCTTC
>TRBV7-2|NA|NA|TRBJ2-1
CASSFFLGSGEQFF
TGTGCCAGCAGTTTTTTTTTGGGTTCGGGGGAGCAGTTCTTC
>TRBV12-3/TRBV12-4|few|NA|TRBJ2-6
CASSFRVTGANVLTF
TGTGCCAGCAGTTTTCGGGTCACTGGGGCCAACGTCCTGACTTTC
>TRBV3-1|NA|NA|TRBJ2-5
CASSEPSGTVETQYF
TGTGCCAGCAGCGAACCCTCGGGGACGGTAGAGACCCAGTACTTC
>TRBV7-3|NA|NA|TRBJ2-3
CASSGTGSRADTQYF
TGTGCCAGCAGCGGGACCGGGTCCCGGGCAGATACGCAGTATTTT
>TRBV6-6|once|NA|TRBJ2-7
CASTRVEYNEQYF
TGTGCCAGCACCAGGGTAGAGTACAATGAGCAGTACTTC
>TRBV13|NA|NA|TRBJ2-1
CASSSGTSEQFF
TGTGCCAGCAGCTCCGGGACTTCGGAGCAGTTCTTC
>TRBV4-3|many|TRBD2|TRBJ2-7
CASSQDTSGTYEQYF
TGCGCCAGCAGCCAAGATACTAGCGGAACCTACGAGCAGTACTTC
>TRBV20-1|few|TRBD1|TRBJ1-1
CSARPGTGTEAFF
TGCAGTGCTAGACCGGGGACAGGGACTGAAGCTTTCTTT
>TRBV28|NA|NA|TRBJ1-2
CASLSRTYGYTF
TGTGCCAGTTTATCCAGGACCTATGGCTACACCTTC
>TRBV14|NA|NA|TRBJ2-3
CASSQDQGPDPQYF
TGTGCCAGCAGCCAAGATCAGGGTCCAGATCCGCAGTATTTT
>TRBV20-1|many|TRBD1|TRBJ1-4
CSALGQGTTNEKLFF
TGCAGTGCTTTGGGACAGGGGACAACTAATGAAAAACTGTTTTTT
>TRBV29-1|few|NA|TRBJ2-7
CSVVRGSQYEQYF
TGCAGCGTTGTCCGGGGATCCCAATACGAGCAGTACTTC
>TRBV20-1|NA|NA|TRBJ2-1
CSVTAVGQGVLAGGLNEQFF
TGCAGTGTTACTGCCGTTGGACAGGGTGTTTTGGCGGGAGGGCTTAATGAGCAGTTCTTC